Presented here are 4 T cell receptor beta chains from one specimen sequenced in a study of CD4 T cells in relation to SARS-CoV-2 and coronaviruses. Libraries were prepared by immunoSEQ multiplex PCR; TCRdb keeps only in-frame clonotypes and omits some of them. Of roughly 36,000 clones detected, approximately 85% appear once; the ten largest clones hold around 3.3%. The sequenced sample was memory CD4+ T cells from PBMCs. The receptor set was obtained from an adult with COVID-19.

The CDR3 sequence: CSVGLQETQYF. As DNA, the CDR3 is TGCAGTGTTGGGCTTCAAGAGACCCAGTACTTC. The V call is TRBV20-1, the J call TRBJ2-5; D uncertain. V lost 7 bases, J lost 2 bases, and 8 bases lay in between. CDR1 is DFQATT and CDR2 is SNEGSKA in the germline V gene (reference sequence). The CDR3 sequence is 11 residues long.

This clone showed up just a few times. J is TRBJ1-3 and V is TRBV7-9; TRBD1 matches 8 bases. J gave up 7 bases and V 4 bases, and 12 bases lay outside the gene matches. From germline, CDR1 is SEHNR and CDR2 FQNEAQ (reference sequence). This CDR3 has 16 residues. The CDR3 loop reads CASSSQFRGRGNTIYF. As DNA, the CDR3 is TGTGCCAGCAGCTCCCAATTCAGGGGGCGCGGGAACACCATATATTTT.

V is TRBV7-2 and J is TRBJ2-1, with TRBD2 identical over 12 bases. V lost 4 bases to trimming and J lost 8 bases; unmatched junction nucleotides: 9. The CDR3 contains 16 residues. Germline lookup yields CDR1 SGHTA and CDR2 FQGNSA. The CDR3 loop is CASSSRTSGIRHEQFF. CDR3 coding DNA: TGTGCCAGCAGCTCGCGGACTAGCGGGATAAGGCATGAGCAGTTCTTC.

This clone was recorded once. CDR3 coding DNA: TGTGCCAGTAGTCGGACTCGAGGGACGCAGTATTTT. Amino acid sequence: CASSRTRGTQYF. The chain carries TRBV19 and TRBJ2-3, with D perhaps TRBD2 (5 bases). There are 12 residues in the CDR3. Per germline, CDR1 LNHDA and CDR2 SQIVND (reference sequence). V was trimmed by 5 bases and J by 9 bases, leaving 12 bases between them. The complete variable domain, with remaining parts taken from reference TRBV19 and TRBJ2-3, reads DGGITQSPKYLFRKEGQNVTLSCEQNLNHDAMYWYRQDPGQGLRLIYYSQIVNDFQKGDIAEGYSVSREKKESFPLTVTSAQKNPTAFYLCASSRTRGTQYFGPGTRLTVL.